The entry that follows covers one T cell receptor beta chain sequence. Per the germline V gene, CDR1 is SNHLY and CDR2 is FYNNEI. The CDR3 totals 13 residues. V dropped 8 bases and J dropped 1 base, with 11 bases sitting between them. This specimen comes from a study of shared clonotypes between healthy human individuals. None of the donors, who were healthy HIV-negative adults, had recently had acute infections or vaccinations. CD4+ cells yielded CD45RA+ naive and CD45RA-negative memory subsets. Deep-level settings were used for running the assay. Original processing methods: With immunoSEQ giving junction-only sequences and no quality scores, filtering differed. Profiling relied on immunoSEQ multiplex PCR, and the TCRdb table lists in-frame clones only, not all of them. Clone size and V and J calls were adopted from that table, with D and trimming inferred from the DNA. The sample holds millions of clones, 85% to 95% seen once.

Sequenced sample: naive CD4+ T cells sorted from blood. Subset defined: CD45RA+ positively selected. J is TRBJ2-5 and V is TRBV2; D is perhaps TRBD2 (6 bases). The receptor's source is a man aged 18 to 30 in good health. DNA for the CDR3: TGTGCCAGCGTGAGGGGACTCCAAGAGACCCAGTACTTC. This encodes CASVRGLQETQYF.